This T cell receptor (beta chain) was identified during a study of T cell clones after liver transplantation. Study-level background: Three of the eight recipients were HCV-positive; the rest had non-autoimmune, non-viral transplant indications. Draws occurred before transplant, before withdrawal, and after complete or failed withdrawal.

This table comes from immunoSEQ multiplex PCR, and its TCRdb copy is limited to in-frame clones, with some not included. The sample gives fewer than 65,000 clones, approximately 77% of which show up once; approximately 10% is in the top ten. The CDR3 length is 15 residues. Germline V gene lookup returns CDR1 SGHRS and CDR2 YFSETQ. The V gene end was trimmed by 3 bases and the J gene end by 5 bases; junction bases not matched to a gene: 7. The chain uses TRBV5-1 and TRBJ2-4, with TRBD1 identical over 8 bases. Sequenced material: CD4+ T cells from blood, taken at the 22-month timepoint. The receptor was derived from a human patient who received a liver transplant. T cells may partly derive from the graft donor. The DNA for the CDR3 is TGCGCCAGCAGCTCGCCCAAACAGGGGGAAAACATTCAGTACTTC. Protein: CASSSPKQGENIQYF. Full variable domain (missing parts from reference TRBV5-1 and TRBJ2-4): KAGVTQTPRYLIKTRGQQVTLSCSPISGHRSVSWYQQTPGQGLQFLFEYFSETQRNKGNFPGRFSGRQFSNSRSEMNVSTLELGDSALYLCASSSPKQGENIQYFGAGTRLSVL.